A single sample is the source of the 13 T cell receptor beta chains below, sequenced in a study of T cells in Graves' hyperthyroidism and ophthalmopathy. It was RNA transcripts that yielded the amplified TCR beta CDR3 regions. HTBI primers were the set used in a first-round RT-PCR of the TCR CDR3. TCRdb fed the multiplex PCR reads into MiXCR, producing one record per CDR3 protein. The repertoire has hundreds of thousands of distinct CDR3 sequences, roughly 13% of them found once; the top ten carry around 5.4%. The sequenced sample consisted of blood. The receptors stem from a woman in her thirties with Graves' hyperthyroidism that later progressed to Graves' ophthalmopathy.

There are many counts of this clonotype. The chain's CDR3 is CASSLARAMEQFF. CDR3 bases: TGTGCCAGCAGCTTAGCGCGGGCAATGGAGCAGTTCTTC. The chain carries TRBV7-2 and TRBJ2-1; the D gene is possibly TRBD2 (5 bases). The V end was cut by 0 bases, the J end by 10 bases, with 10 bases between. The V gene's germline CDR1 is SGHTA and CDR2 FQGNSA. CDR3 length: 13 residues.

This clonotype was counted ten times or more. The V and J genes are TRBV10-2 and TRBJ2-5; perhaps TRBD2 as D (5 bases). With 10 bases removed from V and 5 bases from J, the gap between germline ends came to 20 bases. Per the germline V gene, CDR1 is WSHSY and CDR2 is SAAADI. This CDR3 is built from 14 residues. In nucleotides, the CDR3 is TGCGCCACCCTCAACCCTAGCACGCGGGAGACCCAGTACTTC. It translates to CATLNPSTRETQYF.

This clonotype was detected many times. This chain connects TRBV19 to TRBJ2-1; 8 nucleotides match TRBD2. J lost 0 bases, V lost 7 bases, and 5 bases had no gene match. Germline-derived CDR1 and CDR2 are LNHDA and SQIVND (reference sequence). CDR3 size: 15 residues. This CDR3 reads CASIYTSGSYNEQFF. The CDR3 coding sequence is TGTGCCAGTATCTACACTAGCGGCTCCTACAATGAGCAGTTCTTC.

This clonotype was seen at least ten times. CDR3: CASIRPMNTEAFF. In DNA form, the CDR3 reads TGTGCCAGCATCAGACCGATGAACACTGAAGCTTTCTTT. V is TRBV11-2 and J is TRBJ1-1; D is unclear. CDR1 and CDR2 (germline): SGHAT, FQNNGV. Trimming took 7 bases from V and 0 from J, leaving 9 bases between them. The CDR3 runs 13 residues.

This clonotype was recorded at least ten times. V and J are TRBV28 and TRBJ2-7, with D perhaps matching TRBD1 (6 bases). The germline V and J ends were trimmed by 3 bases and 1 base, with 19 bases remaining between them. This CDR3 has 17 amino acids. The V gene's germline CDR1 is MDHEN and CDR2 SYDVKM. As DNA, the CDR3 is TGTGCCAGCAGTTTCCCCCGGGACACCAGAGGTTCCTACGAGCAGTACTTC. Its protein is CASSFPRDTRGSYEQYF.

In its sample, this clonotype was seen many times. The genes are TRBV30 and TRBJ1-1; D gene unclear. V was pared by 3 bases and J by 6 bases, with 11 bases between. The germline CDR1 and CDR2 sequences are GTSNPN and SVGIG (reference sequence). The CDR3 extends over 12 amino acids. The CDR3: CAWSRPGAEAFF. CDR3 sequence (DNA): TGTGCCTGGAGCCGCCCAGGCGCTGAAGCTTTCTTT.

This clonotype showed up many times. This rearrangement joins TRBV20-1 to TRBJ2-3; 12 bases align to TRBD2. V shed 3 bases, J shed 3 bases, and the junction held 4 bases outside the gene matches. CDR1 and CDR2 (germline): DFQATT, SNEGSKA (reference sequence). The CDR3 is 15 residues long. The CDR3 DNA sequence: TGCAGTGCTAGTACGACTAGCGGGAGTACAGATACGCAGTATTTT. Amino acid sequence: CSASTTSGSTDTQYF.

V is TRBV6-4 and J is TRBJ2-1; 7 bases fit TRBD2. V trimming: 11 bases; J trimming: 0 bases; junction bases outside the gene matches: 13. Looked up from germline, CDR1 is MRHNA and CDR2 is SNTAGT. There are 16 residues in the CDR3. This chain's CDR3 is CASSPGSGTSYNEQFF. Written as DNA, the CDR3 is TGTGCCTCCTCCCCGGGGAGCGGGACCTCCTACAATGAGCAGTTCTTC.

The V call is TRBV29-1, the J call TRBJ2-7, with 7 bases aligning to TRBD1. The CDR3 runs to 13 residues. J was trimmed by 1 base and V by 4 bases; bases with no gene match: 4. Looked up from germline, CDR1 is SQVTM and CDR2 is ANQGSEA. The CDR3 is CSVAGTVSYEQYF. As DNA, the CDR3 is TGCAGCGTTGCTGGGACAGTATCCTACGAGCAGTACTTC.

This clonotype came up many times. The genes are TRBV11-3 and TRBJ2-2, with unresolved D. V was pared by 1 base and J by 2 bases, with 11 bases between. Germline CDR1 is SGHNT and CDR2 is YENEEA. This CDR3 has 16 residues. In DNA form, the CDR3 reads TGTGCCAGCAGCTTAGGGGCCAGCCTAAACACCGGGGAGCTGTTTTTT. Protein: CASSLGASLNTGELFF.

This clonotype has only a few counts. The V and J genes are TRBV12-3 or TRBV12-4 and TRBJ2-1; tentative D call: TRBD1 (5 bases). The germline V and J ends were trimmed by 4 bases and 6 bases, with 10 bases remaining between them. The CDR3 length is 13 residues. The CDR3 nucleotides read TGTGCCAGCAGTTCATCCAGGGTCAATGAGCAGTTCTTC. This gives the protein CASSSSRVNEQFF.

The table lists this clonotype with many counts. The V gene is TRBV7-2, the J gene TRBJ2-7, with a possible D match to TRBD1 (5 bases). Germline CDR1 SGHTA, CDR2 FQGNSA. CDR3 length equals 14 residues. V was cut by 1 base and J by 4 bases, with 11 bases left in between. The CDR3 nucleotides are TGTGCCAGCAGCTTAGGGGGCAGAGAATACGAGCAGTACTTC. This sequence encodes CASSLGGREYEQYF.

This clonotype was detected ten times or more. This chain connects TRBV29-1 to TRBJ2-1; 13 bases are shared with TRBD2. The trim removed 3 bases at V and 6 bases at J, leaving 5 bases unmatched. The CDR3 length is 15 residues. Germline V lookup: CDR1 SQVTM, CDR2 ANQGSEA. The CDR3: CSVDPTSGRANEQFF. DNA of the CDR3: TGCAGCGTTGATCCCACTAGCGGGAGGGCCAATGAGCAGTTCTTC.